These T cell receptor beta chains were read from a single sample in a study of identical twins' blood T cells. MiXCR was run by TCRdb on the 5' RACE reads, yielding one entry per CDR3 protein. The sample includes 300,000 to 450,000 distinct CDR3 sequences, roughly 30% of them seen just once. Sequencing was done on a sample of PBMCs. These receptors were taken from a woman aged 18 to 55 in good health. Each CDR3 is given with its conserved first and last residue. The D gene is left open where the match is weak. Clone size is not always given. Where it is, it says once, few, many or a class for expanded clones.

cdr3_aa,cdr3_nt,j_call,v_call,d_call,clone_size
CSSRDVRGQETQYF,TGCAGTTCTAGAGATGTGCGGGGCCAAGAGACCCAGTACTTC,TRBJ2-5,TRBV20-1,-,-
CSVDGFGTEAFF,TGCAGCGTTGATGGTTTTGGCACTGAAGCTTTCTTT,TRBJ1-1,TRBV29-1,-,few
CSASGAAYEQYF,TGCAGTGCTAGCGGGGCAGCCTACGAGCAGTACTTC,TRBJ2-7,TRBV20-1,-,-
CAWSSGGVTGELFF,TGTGCCTGGTCCTCGGGGGGGGTGACCGGGGAGCTGTTTTTT,TRBJ2-2,TRBV30,TRBD2,-
CASSYHSGGVTDTQYF,TGTGCCAGCAGTTACCATAGCGGGGGGGTCACAGATACGCAGTATTTT,TRBJ2-3,TRBV6-6,TRBD2,few
CASSLSDGVNQPQHF,TGTGCCAGCAGCTTATCCGACGGGGTCAATCAGCCCCAGCATTTT,TRBJ1-5,TRBV7-9,-,-
CSAGQVNQPQHF,TGCAGCGCCGGACAGGTCAATCAGCCCCAGCATTTT,TRBJ1-5,TRBV29-1,TRBD1,-
CASGQANTEAFF,TGTGCTAGTGGTCAGGCAAACACTGAAGCTTTCTTT,TRBJ1-1,TRBV12-5,-,-
CASSDLPGLQETQYF,TGCGCCAGCAGTGACCTACCAGGACTGCAAGAGACCCAGTACTTC,TRBJ2-5,TRBV10-1,-,-
CASSLRTRRETQYF,TGTGCCAGCAGCCTACGGACAAGGCGTGAGACCCAGTACTTC,TRBJ2-5,TRBV13,-,many
CASRKLAESTDTQYF,TGTGCCAGCAGAAAACTAGCGGAGAGCACAGATACGCAGTATTTT,TRBJ2-3,TRBV12-3/TRBV12-4,TRBD2,-
CASRPRLDTGELFF,TGTGCCAGCAGACCTCGACTTGACACCGGGGAGCTGTTTTTT,TRBJ2-2,TRBV12-3/TRBV12-4,-,-
CASSEWQGSANYGYTF,TGTGCCAGCAGTGAATGGCAGGGATCAGCTAACTATGGCTACACCTTC,TRBJ1-2,TRBV6-1,-,-
CSVDGGQGADTQYF,TGCAGCGTTGACGGGGGACAGGGGGCAGATACGCAGTATTTT,TRBJ2-3,TRBV29-1,TRBD1,few
CSGEIDRGRTEAFF,TGCAGCGGGGAGATTGACAGGGGAAGGACTGAAGCTTTCTTT,TRBJ1-1,TRBV29-1,TRBD1,-
CSETRFPDTQYF,TGCAGTGAGACTCGCTTCCCAGATACGCAGTATTTT,TRBJ2-3,TRBV29-1,-,few
CASSDPGQGIPNEKLFF,TGTGCCAGCAGTGACCCGGGACAGGGGATCCCTAATGAAAAACTGTTTTTT,TRBJ1-4,TRBV28,TRBD1,few
CASSLVSGRTGELFF,TGTGCCAGCAGCTTAGTGTCAGGTCGGACCGGGGAGCTGTTTTTT,TRBJ2-2,TRBV11-2,-,-
CVSSPGTTSSNEQFF,TGTGTCAGCAGCCCCGGCACGACTAGTAGTAATGAGCAGTTCTTC,TRBJ2-1,TRBV9,-,-
CASSFGAASFYNEQFF,TGTGCCAGCAGCTTCGGAGCGGCCAGCTTCTACAATGAGCAGTTCTTC,TRBJ2-1,TRBV7-2,-,-
CASSPFPGTSSTDTQYF,TGTGCCAGCAGCCCCTTCCCCGGGACTAGCAGCACAGATACGCAGTATTTT,TRBJ2-3,TRBV11-2,TRBD2,-
CSARERVSGRQPQHF,TGCAGTGCTAGAGAAAGGGTCTCAGGCCGTCAGCCCCAGCATTTT,TRBJ1-5,TRBV20-1,-,-
CSGGLAGVEDTQYF,TGCAGCGGCGGACTAGCGGGAGTGGAGGATACGCAGTATTTT,TRBJ2-3,TRBV29-1,TRBD2,many
CASSLGDMFSGNTIYF,TGTGCCAGCAGCTTGGGGGACATGTTTTCTGGAAACACCATATATTTT,TRBJ1-3,TRBV5-6,-,many
CASTPRTGANTEAFF,TGTGCCAGTACCCCCAGGACAGGGGCCAACACTGAAGCTTTCTTT,TRBJ1-1,TRBV12-3/TRBV12-4,TRBD1,few
CASNTRTGSHEQYF,TGTGCCAGCAACACCAGGACAGGGAGCCACGAGCAGTACTTC,TRBJ2-7,TRBV2,TRBD1,-
CASRSSVRGRNYGYTF,TGTGCCAGCAGGTCTTCGGTGAGGGGGCGTAACTATGGCTACACCTTC,TRBJ1-2,TRBV6-5,TRBD1,few
CASSLVAGSSNQPQHF,TGTGCCAGCAGCTTAGTTGCGGGATCTAGCAATCAGCCCCAGCATTTT,TRBJ1-5,TRBV7-2,-,few
CASSLMSQVTDTQYF,TGTGCCAGCAGCTTAATGTCGCAGGTCACAGATACGCAGTATTTT,TRBJ2-3,TRBV7-2,-,-
CASSLRTARDRYEQYF,TGTGCCAGTAGTCTCCGGACAGCAAGAGACCGCTACGAGCAGTACTTC,TRBJ2-7,TRBV19,-,few
CSAPYRGSLTDTQYF,TGCAGTGCTCCCTACAGGGGTTCTTTAACAGATACGCAGTATTTT,TRBJ2-3,TRBV20-1,TRBD1,few
CSARGYNQPQHF,TGCAGTGCTAGGGGTTACAATCAGCCCCAGCATTTT,TRBJ1-5,TRBV20-1,-,-
CASFPLHLTNTEAFF,TGTGCCTCCTTTCCCCTACATCTTACGAACACTGAAGCTTTCTTT,TRBJ1-1,TRBV28,-,many
CASSSVDRYNEQFF,TGTGCCAGCAGTTCAGTGGACCGATACAATGAGCAGTTCTTC,TRBJ2-1,TRBV27,-,-
CASSLGSGYYNEQFF,TGTGCCAGCAGCTTAGGCAGCGGTTATTACAATGAGCAGTTCTTC,TRBJ2-1,TRBV7-9,-,-
CASSLFGGSNEQFF,TGTGCCAGCAGTTTATTTGGCGGGAGCAATGAGCAGTTCTTC,TRBJ2-1,TRBV27,TRBD2,-
CASSISGPNTGELFF,TGTGCCAGTAGTATCAGCGGACCGAACACCGGGGAGCTGTTTTTT,TRBJ2-2,TRBV19,-,-
CASSLPDRNTEAFF,TGTGCCAGCAGCCTGCCTGACAGGAACACTGAAGCTTTCTTT,TRBJ1-1,TRBV3-1,-,-
CASSVAGTRNSPLHF,TGTGCCAGCAGCGTAGCTGGGACACGAAATTCACCCCTCCACTTT,TRBJ1-6,TRBV9,-,-
CASSPETQGYWVFSGANVLTF,TGTGCCAGCAGCCCAGAGACCCAGGGTTATTGGGTCTTCTCTGGGGCCAACGTCCTGACTTTC,TRBJ2-6,TRBV3-1,-,-
CASSPPGGPYEQYF,TGTGCCAGCAGCCCCCCAGGGGGGCCCTACGAGCAGTACTTC,TRBJ2-7,TRBV7-9,-,-
CASSLGQNFYGYTF,TGCGCCAGCAGCTTGGGGCAGAACTTCTATGGCTACACCTTC,TRBJ1-2,TRBV7-2,-,many
CSARVATSSSTDTQYF,TGCAGTGCTAGAGTTGCGACTTCCTCTAGCACAGATACGCAGTATTTT,TRBJ2-3,TRBV20-1,-,few
CASSGVQYEQYF,TGTGCCAGTAGTGGAGTCCAGTACGAGCAGTACTTC,TRBJ2-7,TRBV19,-,few
CASTPVQSAEAFF,TGTGCCAGTACCCCAGTCCAGTCAGCTGAAGCTTTCTTT,TRBJ1-1,TRBV19,-,-
CASRGWVYNEQFF,TGTGCCAGCAGGGGATGGGTGTACAATGAGCAGTTCTTC,TRBJ2-1,TRBV6-2/TRBV6-3,-,few
CASSSWTTNSEKLFF,TGTGCCAGCAGTTCGTGGACAACTAATAGTGAAAAACTGTTTTTT,TRBJ1-4,TRBV27,-,-
CACMGSTDTQYF,TGTGCCTGCATGGGGAGCACAGATACGCAGTATTTT,TRBJ2-3,TRBV30,-,-
CASSPLGKTGNTIYF,TGTGCCAGCTCACCCCTCGGGAAGACTGGAAACACCATATATTTT,TRBJ1-3,TRBV18,-,-
CASSGLVGNTGELFF,TGTGCCAGCAGCGGACTAGTAGGGAACACCGGGGAGCTGTTTTTT,TRBJ2-2,TRBV9,-,-
CASSLGFPPRDTGELFF,TGTGCCAGCAGCTTAGGTTTTCCTCCCCGCGACACCGGGGAGCTGTTTTTT,TRBJ2-2,TRBV11-2,-,-
CASSLVSNSNQPQHF,TGTGCCAGCAGCTTAGTCAGTAATAGCAATCAGCCCCAGCATTTT,TRBJ1-5,TRBV7-2,-,many
CASNLQANQPQHF,TGTGCCAGCAATCTCCAAGCGAATCAGCCCCAGCATTTT,TRBJ1-5,TRBV2,-,-
CASSFQGFYGYTF,TGTGCCAGCAGCTTTCAGGGGTTCTATGGCTACACCTTC,TRBJ1-2,TRBV7-9,-,-
CASSSQGNSGYTF,TGTGCCAGCAGTTCACAGGGGAATAGTGGCTACACCTTC,TRBJ1-2,TRBV6-5,TRBD1,-